These T cell receptor beta chains were read from a single sample in a study of T cell changes during pregnancy in multiple sclerosis. The method was immunoSEQ multiplex PCR; TCRdb's version includes in-frame clones alone and lacks a portion of them. The sample has tens of thousands of clones; roughly 87% are singletons. The sequences come from CD4+ T cells from peripheral blood mononuclear cells, collected after pregnancy. Receptors were obtained from a female donor in good health, enrolled as a control in a pregnancy study. The CDR3 runs from the conserved cysteine through the conserved F or W. The order of the fields is clone size, J gene, V gene, D gene, CDR3 protein, CDR3 DNA. D genes are given only for firm matches. Clone size is given for some rows only: seen once, a few or many times, or a class if the clone is expanded.

>NA|TRBJ1-1|TRBV19|NA
CASRLTQLTEAFF
TGTGCCAGCCGACTGACCCAGCTTACTGAAGCTTTCTTT
>NA|TRBJ2-1|TRBV7-2|NA
CASSPSGSAYNEQFF
TGTGCCAGCAGCCCCTCCGGGTCTGCTTACAATGAGCAGTTCTTC
>NA|TRBJ2-3|TRBV5-1|TRBD2
CASSSSGISTDTQYF
TGCGCCAGCAGCTCTAGCGGAATCAGCACAGATACGCAGTATTTT
>NA|TRBJ1-5|TRBV6-5|TRBD1
CASSSAGGASQPQHF
TGTGCCAGCAGTTCAGCAGGGGGCGCGAGTCAGCCCCAGCATTTT
>NA|TRBJ1-4|TRBV4-2|NA
CASSGLTATNEKLFF
TGTGCCAGCAGCGGCCTGACAGCAACTAATGAAAAACTGTTTTTT
>NA|TRBJ2-7|TRBV5-1|NA
CASSRGTFSYEQYF
TGCGCCAGCAGCCGAGGGACATTCTCCTACGAGCAGTACTTC
>NA|TRBJ1-5|TRBV4-2|NA
CASSQDGRGSNQPQHF
TGTGCCAGCAGCCAAGACGGCCGGGGGTCCAATCAGCCCCAGCATTTT
>NA|TRBJ2-5|TRBV5-1|TRBD2
CASSLASGQETQYF
TGCGCCAGCAGCTTGGCTAGCGGGCAAGAGACCCAGTACTTC
>NA|TRBJ1-6|TRBV25-1|NA
CATQTAGWYSPLHF
TGTGCCACCCAGACTGCGGGTTGGTATTCACCCCTCCACTTT
>NA|TRBJ2-7|TRBV11-2|TRBD2
CASSWGLAGDMYF
TGTGCCAGCAGCTGGGGACTAGCGGGGGACATGTACTTC
>NA|TRBJ2-6|TRBV5-1|NA
CASSEGLWANVLTF
TGCGCCAGCAGCGAGGGACTGTGGGCCAACGTCCTGACTTTC
>NA|TRBJ2-7|TRBV21-1|NA
CASSKRIFSSYEQYF
TGTGCCAGCAGCAAGCGGATTTTTAGCTCCTACGAGCAGTACTTC
>NA|TRBJ2-2|TRBV21-1|NA
CASTILAGGTGELFF
TGTGCCAGCACTATACTAGCGGGGGGCACCGGGGAGCTGTTTTTT
>NA|TRBJ2-1|TRBV11-2|NA
CASSSTTSSSYNEQFF
TGTGCCAGCAGCTCTACTACTTCAAGCTCCTACAATGAGCAGTTCTTC
>NA|TRBJ2-2|TRBV4-3|NA
CASSQRLESTGELFF
TGCGCCAGCAGCCAAAGACTAGAGAGCACCGGGGAGCTGTTTTTT
>NA|TRBJ1-3|TRBV10-3|TRBD1
CAIRWGRGDGTIYF
TGTGCCATCCGGTGGGGCAGGGGGGATGGCACCATATATTTT
>NA|TRBJ2-7|TRBV19|TRBD1
CASRSSRDSRYEQYF
TGTGCCAGTAGATCTTCCCGGGACAGTCGCTACGAGCAGTACTTC
>NA|TRBJ2-3|TRBV19|NA
CASSPRDRLTDTQYF
TGTGCCAGTAGTCCGCGGGACCGGCTCACAGATACGCAGTATTTT
>NA|TRBJ2-7|TRBV6-1|TRBD2
CASRALAGGYEQYF
TGTGCCAGCAGGGCACTAGCGGGAGGCTACGAGCAGTACTTC
>NA|TRBJ1-2|TRBV5-3|TRBD1
CARMDRGSAGYTF
TGTGCCAGAATGGACAGGGGCTCGGCTGGCTACACCTTC
>NA|TRBJ2-5|TRBV5-1|TRBD2
CASTRGRAGGQGETQYF
TGCGCCAGCACCCGAGGGCGAGCGGGGGGGCAGGGAGAGACCCAGTACTTC
>NA|TRBJ2-2|TRBV27|NA
CASSLWSTGELFF
TGTGCCAGCAGTTTATGGAGCACCGGGGAGCTGTTTTTT
>NA|TRBJ2-7|TRBV7-2|TRBD2
CASSFPTSVEQYF
TGTGCCAGCAGCTTTCCGACTAGCGTGGAGCAGTACTTC
>NA|TRBJ1-2|TRBV27|NA
CASSLREGHGYTF
TGTGCCAGCAGTTTAAGGGAGGGTCATGGCTACACCTTC
>NA|TRBJ1-3|TRBV6-5|TRBD1
CASSYRTGGAIYF
TGTGCCAGCAGTTACCGGACAGGGGGCGCCATATATTTT
>NA|TRBJ1-1|TRBV7-9|NA
CASSRAGPTANTEAFF
TGTGCCAGCAGCCGCGCCGGGCCGACAGCGAACACTGAAGCTTTCTTT
>NA|TRBJ2-1|TRBV27|TRBD2
CASSWTSGRYNEQFF
TGTGCCAGCAGTTGGACTAGCGGGAGATACAATGAGCAGTTCTTC
>once|TRBJ2-2|TRBV4-1|NA
CASEDKYTGELFF
TGCGCCAGCGAAGACAAGTACACCGGGGAGCTGTTTTTT